Below, 30 T cell receptor beta chains from the same sample are listed, as sequenced in a study of blood T cells in healthy people across ages. The second PCR ran roughly 6 to 12 cycles with a sample-barcoded 5' primer and J-beta primers. TCRdb reanalysed the 5' RACE reads using MiXCR and keeps one entry per CDR3 protein. The sample has hundreds of thousands of distinct CDR3 sequences, approximately 26% seen once. This same sample was also part of a study on T cells of mothers and their children.

The specimen sequenced was blood. The receptor set was obtained from a boy between 2 and 10 years old in good health.

The chain uses TRBV9 and TRBJ2-7; D is possibly TRBD1 or TRBD2 (6 bases each). Per the germline V gene, CDR1 is SGDLS and CDR2 is YYNGEE. The V end lost 4 bases, the J end lost 1 base, and 12 bases lay between the germline ends. There are 14 residues in the CDR3. The DNA for the CDR3 is TGTGCCAGCAGCCCCGAAGGGGGGTCCTACGAGCAGTACTTC. Translated, it gives CASSPEGGSYEQYF.

This clonotype has just a few counts. The CDR3: CSARDPASGQETQYF. In DNA, the CDR3 is TGCAGTGCTAGAGATCCGGCTAGCGGACAAGAGACCCAGTACTTC. This chain connects TRBV20-1 to TRBJ2-1; 7 bases map to TRBD2. The last part of the DNA fits TRBJ2-5 better; the J call may be wrong. The CDR3 length is 15 residues. Germline V gene data show CDR1 as DFQATT and CDR2 as SNEGSKA (reference sequence).

V is TRBV5-1 and J is TRBJ2-5, with D perhaps matching TRBD2 (6 bases). TRBJ2-7 matches the DNA end more closely, so the J call is doubtful. Per the germline V gene, CDR1 is SGHRS and CDR2 is YFSETQ. This CDR3 is built from 13 residues. The CDR3: CAGTGTYTYEQYF. The CDR3 region has the DNA TGCGCCGGCACCGGGACTTACACCTACGAGCAGTACTTC.

CDR3 bases: TGCAGTGCTACAGCTCCCCTTGGGCAGTTCTTC. Translating it yields CSATAPLGQFF. This chain uses TRBV20-1 with TRBJ2-1; D is unresolved. V dropped 4 bases and J dropped 12 bases, with 13 bases sitting between them. CDR1 is DFQATT and CDR2 is SNEGSKA in the germline V gene (reference sequence). The CDR3 has 11 residues.

This clonotype was observed once. This sequence joins TRBV12-3 or TRBV12-4 and TRBJ1-2; 7 nucleotides align to TRBD1. CDR3 length: 15 amino acids. With V trimmed by 3 bases and J by 5 bases, 9 bases remained unmatched. In DNA, the CDR3 is TGTGCCAGCAGTTTTACCCGGCAACAGGGGTATGGCTACACCTTC. This encodes CASSFTRQQGYGYTF.

A single count supports this clonotype. V usage is TRBV7-9 and J usage is TRBJ2-7; 8 bases match TRBD1. Germline V gene sequence: CDR1 SEHNR, CDR2 FQNEAQ (reference sequence). The CDR3 contains 13 residues. V was pared by 6 bases and J by 4 bases, with 5 bases of the junction left unmatched. The CDR3 nucleotides read TGTGCCAGCAGGGCCGACAGGGGATACGAGCAGTACTTC. Its protein is CASRADRGYEQYF.

This clonotype was detected a few times. The V call is TRBV9, the J call TRBJ2-6; D is uncertain. The CDR3 is 19 residues long. The germline V gene encodes CDR1 SGDLS and CDR2 YYNGEE. V was clipped by 0 bases and J by 0 bases, with 16 bases between them. In DNA, the CDR3 is TGTGCCAGCAGCGTAGCTTGGGAACAGCCCAGCTCTGGGGCCAACGTCCTGACTTTC. Its protein product is CASSVAWEQPSSGANVLTF.

The chain carries TRBV4-1 and TRBJ2-7, with TRBD2 matching 11 bases. Germline loops: CDR1 MGHRA, CDR2 YSYEKL. CDR3 length: 17 residues. The ends lost 1 base at V and 2 bases at J; junction bases unmatched: 7. The CDR3 protein is CASSQVVTSGTPYEQYF. CDR3 nucleotide sequence: TGCGCCAGCAGCCAAGTAGTGACTAGCGGGACTCCCTACGAGCAGTACTTC.

V gene TRBV7-9 combines with J gene TRBJ1-1; 7 nucleotides align to TRBD1. The CDR3 has 13 amino acids. Germline lookup yields CDR1 SEHNR and CDR2 FQNEAQ (reference sequence). Losses at the gene ends were 4 bases for V and 7 bases for J; bases not matched to a gene: 6. CDR3 DNA sequence: TGTGCCAGCAGCTCAGGGGGTCCGAGTGAAGCTTTCTTT. It translates to CASSSGGPSEAFF. The full variable domain, with the rest looked up from reference TRBV7-9 and TRBJ1-1, is DTGVSQNPRHKITKRGQNVTFRCDPISEHNRLYWYRQTLGQGPEFLTYFQNEAQLEKSRLLSDRFSAERPKGSFSTLEIQRTEQGDSAMYLCASSSGGPSEAFFGQGTRLTVV.

The chain recombines TRBV12-3 or TRBV12-4 with TRBJ1-2; no clear D gene. Trimming removed 2 bases at V and 4 bases at J, with 11 bases between. This CDR3 has 14 residues. CDR3 sequence: CASSLNADLYGYTF. The CDR3 region has the DNA TGTGCCAGCAGTTTAAACGCGGACCTCTATGGCTACACCTTC.

The gene calls are TRBV27 and TRBJ2-3; D is perhaps TRBD2 (6 bases). The CDR3 is 13 amino acids. Looked up from germline, CDR1 is MNHEY and CDR2 is SMNVEV (reference sequence). V lost 5 bases to trimming and J lost 6 bases, with 12 bases between them. This chain's CDR3 is CASSEGLLDTQYF. CDR3 bases: TGTGCCAGCAGTGAGGGACTTTTGGATACGCAGTATTTT.

This rearrangement joins TRBV28 to TRBJ1-6, with D unclear. Germline V gene lookup returns CDR1 MDHEN and CDR2 SYDVKM. The CDR3 spans 14 residues. V lost 7 bases to trimming and J lost 4 bases, with 11 bases between them. The CDR3 sequence is CASNYGPYNSPLHF. In DNA form, the CDR3 reads TGTGCCAGCAATTACGGACCTTATAATTCACCCCTCCACTTT.

The rearrangement links TRBV24-1 to TRBJ2-3; D perhaps matches TRBD2 (6 bases). This CDR3 is built from 13 residues. Deletions cut 9 bases from V and 1 base from J, with 10 bases between. Germline CDR1 and CDR2: KGHDR and SFDVKD. DNA for the CDR3: TGTGCCACCGGGGCTAGCGGCACAGATACGCAGTATTTT. This encodes CATGASGTDTQYF.

V is TRBV15 and J is TRBJ2-1; 9 bases map to TRBD2. Trimming took 4 bases from V and 9 from J; bases not matched to a gene: 7. The length of the CDR3 is 14 residues. Germline V gene lookup returns CDR1 LNHNV and CDR2 YYDKDF (reference sequence). In DNA form, the CDR3 reads TGTGCCACCAGCATCGCGGGAGGGCCGGGTGAGCAGTTCTTC. It is translated as CATSIAGGPGEQFF. The full variable domain, its missing parts supplied by reference TRBV15 and TRBJ2-1, is DAMVIQNPRYQVTQFGKPVTLSCSQTLNHNVMYWYQQKSSQAPKLLFHYYDKDFNNEADTPDNFQSRRPNTSFCFLDIRSPGLGDTAMYLCATSIAGGPGEQFFGPGTRLTVL.

The chain joins TRBV7-6 to TRBJ2-5; no clear D gene. The last part of the DNA fits TRBJ2-7 better; the J call may be wrong. This CDR3 is 13 amino acids long. Germline CDR1 and CDR2: SGHVS and FNYEAQ. The CDR3 DNA reads TGTGCCAGCAGCTTATTGGGGTCGGACGAGCAGTACTTC. Translated, it gives CASSLLGSDEQYF.

The genes are TRBV7-2 and TRBJ2-5, with TRBD1 matching over 7 bases. The DNA end lines up better with TRBJ2-7; the J call may be wrong. From germline, CDR1 is SGHTA and CDR2 FQGNSA. This CDR3 comprises 14 residues. CDR3 in DNA: TGTGCCAGCAGCTCCAACAGGGGTCCCTACGAGCAGTACTTC. The encoded protein is CASSSNRGPYEQYF.

The J gene is TRBJ1-1, the V gene TRBV12-3 or TRBV12-4; 9 bases match TRBD1. Trimming cost V 4 bases and J 4 bases; bases outside gene matches: 4. The CDR3 length is 14 residues. CDR3 residues: CASSSGQGTTEAFF. For the CDR3, the DNA is TGTGCCAGCAGTTCCGGACAGGGGACCACTGAAGCTTTCTTT.

This clonotype turned up a few times. This rearrangement joins TRBV24-1 to TRBJ2-1; 9 nucleotides match TRBD2. Germline CDR1 reads KGHDR; CDR2 reads SFDVKD. J lost 8 bases, V lost 4 bases, and 11 bases had no gene match. The CDR3 is 16 residues long. The CDR3 DNA follows: TGTGCCACCAGTGAGGGAATAGCGGGAGAGCCGGATGAGCAGTTCTTC. The encoded protein is CATSEGIAGEPDEQFF.

This clonotype was counted a few times. The chain couples TRBV20-1 to TRBJ2-5; TRBD1 is a possible D gene (5 bases). The J call could be wrong; TRBJ2-7 is a better fit for the DNA end. Germline loops: CDR1 DFQATT, CDR2 SNEGSKA (reference sequence). CDR3 length: 11 residues. CDR3 region: CSARGRVEQYF. CDR3 bases: TGCAGTGCTAGGGGCAGGGTCGAGCAGTACTTC.

The chain employs TRBV4-2 and TRBJ2-2, with 8 bases fitting TRBD2. CDR1 and CDR2 (germline): LGHNA, YNFKEQ. The CDR3 length is 15 residues. After removal of 3 bases from V and 7 bases from J, the junction contained 7 bases not matched to a gene. Written as DNA, the CDR3 is TGTGCCAGCAGCCATCGACGGGGGGGTGGCGGGGAGCTGTTTTTT. Its protein is CASSHRRGGGGELFF.

This sequence joins TRBV4-1 and TRBJ1-1; D remains unclear. From germline, CDR1 is MGHRA and CDR2 YSYEKL. The CDR3 loop spans 11 amino acids. Trimming removed 5 bases at V and 7 bases at J, with 8 bases between. CDR3 bases: TGCGCCAGCAGCACGCCACTTGAAGCTTTCTTT. Protein product: CASSTPLEAFF.

This CDR3 reads CASSVRTGGEQYF. The CDR3, as DNA: TGTGCCAGCAGTGTCCGGACAGGGGGCGAGCAGTACTTC. The J gene is TRBJ2-7, the V gene TRBV27; 10 positions match TRBD1. The CDR3 extends over 13 amino acids. With 5 bases clipped from V and 6 bases from J, the junction kept 4 bases outside the gene matches. Germline V gene sequence: CDR1 MNHEY, CDR2 SMNVEV (reference sequence).

This chain joins TRBV4-1 and TRBJ2-2, with 7 bases aligning to TRBD2. The CDR3 covers 15 residues. Germline lookup yields CDR1 MGHRA and CDR2 YSYEKL. With 5 bases clipped from V and 8 bases from J, the junction kept 11 bases outside the gene matches. The CDR3 bases are TGCGCCAGCAGCTCGGGACTAATGCGACTGGGGGAGCTGTTTTTT. Translation gives CASSSGLMRLGELFF.

This clonotype was detected a few times. The junction shows a germline mismatch at one end, possibly a read error. The rearrangement links TRBV12-3 or TRBV12-4 to TRBJ2-2, with D unresolved. This CDR3 has 14 residues. For the CDR3, the DNA is TGTGCCAGCACTTTAGACATCCCCACCGGGGAGCTGTTTTTT. This sequence encodes CASTLDIPTGELFF.

This chain connects TRBV11-2 to TRBJ1-2; D unclear. The germline V gene encodes CDR1 SGHAT and CDR2 FQNNGV. V was cut by 2 bases and J by 9 bases, with 13 bases left in between. The CDR3 covers 13 residues. CDR3 residues: CASSLTRPGSYTF. As DNA, the CDR3 is TGTGCCAGCAGCTTAACCAGGCCCGGGAGCTACACCTTC. The full variable domain, in which reference TRBV11-2 and TRBJ1-2 provide the parts outside the CDR3, is EAGVAQSPRYKIIEKRQSVAFWCNPISGHATLYWYQQILGQGPKLLIQFQNNGVVDDSQLPKDRFSAERLKGVDSTLKIQPAKLEDSAVYLCASSLTRPGSYTFGSGTRLTVV.

The chain uses TRBV12-3 or TRBV12-4 and TRBJ2-1; 11 positions agree with TRBD2. V lost 6 bases and J lost 0; bases outside the gene matches: 10. The CDR3 consists of 18 residues. The CDR3 here is CASSNSGGGLRSYNEQFF. The CDR3 region has the DNA TGTGCCAGCAGCAATAGCGGGGGGGGCCTCCGCTCCTACAATGAGCAGTTCTTC.

This clonotype has a handful of counts. The chain employs TRBV20-1 and TRBJ1-5; no definite D call. Trimming took off 7 bases at V and 1 base at J, with 11 bases between the two ends. Germline CDR1 DFQATT, CDR2 SNEGSKA (reference sequence). The CDR3 has 13 residues. Here the CDR3 DNA reads TGCAGTGTCGGAGGGAAGAGCAATCAGCCCCAGCATTTT. This gives the protein CSVGGKSNQPQHF.

This chain connects TRBV15 to TRBJ2-2; 8 nucleotides agree with TRBD1. Germline V CDR1 and CDR2: LNHNV, YYDKDF (reference sequence). The CDR3 covers 17 residues. Trimming removed 0 bases from V and 4 bases from J; junction bases left unmatched: 7. The chain's CDR3 is CATSRDRTGPGTGELFF. The CDR3 nucleotides are TGTGCCACCAGCAGAGATCGGACAGGGCCGGGCACCGGGGAGCTGTTTTTT.

V gene TRBV19 combines with J gene TRBJ1-5; D is perhaps TRBD1 (5 bases). Germline V lookup: CDR1 LNHDA, CDR2 SQIVND (reference sequence). The ends were cut back, 3 bases at V and 5 bases at J, with 11 bases in the middle. The CDR3 is 14 amino acids. CDR3 amino acids: CASSMLDSDQPQHF. In nucleotides, the CDR3 is TGTGCCAGTAGTATGTTAGACAGCGATCAGCCCCAGCATTTT.

The chain recombines TRBV7-6 with TRBJ2-3; 9 bases align to TRBD2. Germline trimming cut 1 base from V and 0 bases from J; bases unmatched to any gene: 11. The CDR3 sequence is 19 residues long. Germline values: CDR1 SGHVS, CDR2 FNYEAQ. Written as DNA, the CDR3 is TGTGCCAGCAGCTTAGGTACGACCGTAGCGGGGGAGAGCACAGATACGCAGTATTTT. This translates into CASSLGTTVAGESTDTQYF.